Presented here are 21 T cell receptor beta chains from one specimen sequenced in a study of T cell responses to AZD1222 COVID-19 vaccine. The repertoire was sequenced with immunoSEQ multiplex PCR; TCRdb's copy has only in-frame clones and lacks some. Of approximately 150,000 clones in the sample, just over 90% were seen once. Sequencing was performed on peripheral blood, taken on day 0 of AZD1222 vaccination. Every receptor here comes from an adult in good health.

The chain uses TRBV2 and TRBJ1-2, with D unresolved. CDR3 length: 11 amino acids. V was pared by 4 bases and J by 8 bases, with 8 bases between. CDR1 and CDR2 (germline): SNHLY, FYNNEI. CDR3 sequence reads: CASSGSRGYTF. CDR3 bases: TGTGCCAGCAGTGGGTCCCGGGGCTACACCTTC.

This clone was seen once. The chain couples TRBV20-1 to TRBJ2-3; the match to TRBD2 covers 9 bases. The CDR3 length is 14 residues. Germline CDR1 is DFQATT and CDR2 is SNEGSKA (reference sequence). V was pared by 5 bases and J by 6 bases, with 9 bases of the junction left unmatched. The DNA of the CDR3 is TGCAGTGCTGGTGTAGCGGGAGACACTGATACGCAGTATTTT. It yields the protein CSAGVAGDTDTQYF.

This clone was found a few times. V is TRBV5-1 and J is TRBJ1-6, with 7 nucleotides matching TRBD1. Per germline, CDR1 SGHRS and CDR2 YFSETQ. This CDR3 contains 14 residues. V lost 4 bases, J lost 5 bases, and 3 bases stayed unmatched. The CDR3 here is CASSPGQNNSPLHF. The CDR3, as DNA: TGCGCCAGCAGCCCGGGACAGAATAATTCACCCCTCCACTTT.

The chain links TRBV15 to TRBJ1-3, with 10 bases that match TRBD1. The CDR3 loop spans 18 amino acids. The trim removed 0 bases at V and 4 bases at J, leaving 9 bases unmatched. From germline, CDR1 is LNHNV and CDR2 YYDKDF (reference sequence). CDR3 DNA: TGTGCCACCAGCAGAGATGGGCGACAGGGGGCATCCGGAAACACCATATATTTT. It is translated as CATSRDGRQGASGNTIYF.

The chain combines TRBV6-5 with TRBJ2-5; tentatively, D is TRBD2 (6 bases). The germline CDR1 and CDR2 sequences are MNHEY and SVGAGI. The CDR3 runs 16 residues. Trimming cost V 0 bases and J 2 bases, with 13 bases left between them. For the CDR3, the DNA is TGTGCCAGCAGTTACTCGATGCGGCGGGATCAAGAGACCCAGTACTTC. The encoded protein is CASSYSMRRDQETQYF.

The gene calls are TRBV27 and TRBJ1-2, with 8 bases identical to TRBD1. This CDR3 contains 17 residues. Germline loops: CDR1 MNHEY, CDR2 SMNVEV (reference sequence). V shed 0 bases, J shed 5 bases, and the junction held 11 bases outside the gene matches. The CDR3 region is CASSLSTPPDRDYGYTF. DNA for the CDR3: TGTGCCAGCAGTTTATCGACCCCCCCGGACAGGGATTATGGCTACACCTTC.

The chain joins TRBV28 to TRBJ2-3; TRBD2 agrees at 9 bases. The ends lost 5 bases at V and 4 bases at J; junction bases unmatched: 4. Germline values: CDR1 MDHEN, CDR2 SYDVKM. The CDR3 has 14 residues. The DNA for the CDR3 is TGTGCCAGCAGTGCGGGAGGGGTCGCAGATACGCAGTATTTT. This codes for CASSAGGVADTQYF. Filled out from reference TRBV28 and TRBJ2-3, the complete variable domain reads DVKVTQSSRYLVKRTGEKVFLECVQDMDHENMFWYRQDPGLGLRLIYFSYDVKMKEKGDIPEGYSVSREKKERFSLILESASTNQTSMYLCASSAGGVADTQYFGPGTRLTVL.

This chain joins TRBV6-5 and TRBJ2-3; D may be TRBD2 (5 bases). The germline V gene has CDR1 MNHEY and CDR2 SVGAGI. With 7 bases removed from V and 1 base from J, the gap between germline ends came to 9 bases. The CDR3 runs to 13 residues. CDR3 in DNA: TGTGCCAGCATGGATAGCGGCACAGATACGCAGTATTTT. As protein: CASMDSGTDTQYF.

The chain joins TRBV5-1 to TRBJ2-7, with D possibly matching TRBD1 (6 bases). The V gene lost 5 bases and the J gene lost 3 bases, with 15 bases spanning the gap. CDR1 is SGHRS, CDR2 YFSETQ, per germline. The CDR3 loop spans 14 amino acids. The CDR3 coding sequence is TGCGCCAGCAGGTTTTCGGGACAAATCTACGAGCAGTACTTC. Amino acid sequence: CASRFSGQIYEQYF.

In DNA form, the CDR3 reads TGTGTCAGAAGCCGCCGCCCGAGGGTTCGTTATAACTATGGCTACACCTTC. It specifies CVRSRRPRVRYNYGYTF. This chain joins TRBV7-5 and TRBJ1-2. TRBV7-5 is an annotated pseudogene. There are 17 residues in the CDR3.

The chain employs TRBV13 and TRBJ2-3, with 11 bases that match TRBD2. Germline V gene data show CDR1 as PRHDT and CDR2 as FYEKMQ (reference sequence). V shed 4 bases, J shed 1 base, and the junction held 4 bases outside the gene matches. The CDR3 has 16 residues. The CDR3 sequence is CASSSVAGGGTDTQYF. CDR3 DNA: TGTGCCAGCAGCTCCGTAGCGGGAGGGGGCACAGATACGCAGTATTTT.

CDR3 protein: CASSPQLVSYEQYF. The CDR3 DNA reads as TGTGCCAGCAGTCCACAACTAGTTTCCTACGAGCAGTACTTC. The chain couples TRBV28 to TRBJ2-7, with D possibly being TRBD2 (5 bases). Germline values: CDR1 MDHEN, CDR2 SYDVKM. This CDR3 has 14 amino acids. The V gene lost 5 bases and the J gene lost 1 base, with 12 bases spanning the gap. Drawing the rest from reference TRBV28 and TRBJ2-7, the complete variable domain is DVKVTQSSRYLVKRTGEKVFLECVQDMDHENMFWYRQDPGLGLRLIYFSYDVKMKEKGDIPEGYSVSREKKERFSLILESASTNQTSMYLCASSPQLVSYEQYFGPGTRLTVT.

The V gene is TRBV9, the J gene TRBJ1-2, with a weak D call TRBD1 (6 bases). This CDR3 spans 14 amino acids. V gave up 2 bases and J gave up 2 bases, with 10 bases separating them. Germline CDR1 SGDLS, CDR2 YYNGEE. This chain's CDR3 is CASSVGGWNYGYTF. Here the CDR3 DNA reads TGTGCCAGCAGCGTGGGGGGCTGGAACTATGGCTACACCTTC.

The J gene is TRBJ2-7, the V gene TRBV7-6; TRBD1 matches at 7 bases. V shed 5 bases and J 5 bases; nucleotides not matched to a gene: 3. Per germline, CDR1 SGHVS and CDR2 FNYEAQ. CDR3 length: 12 amino acids. For the CDR3, the DNA is TGTGCCAGCAGCGCGACAGGGAACGAGCAGTACTTC. It translates to CASSATGNEQYF.

The V gene is TRBV19, the J gene TRBJ2-1; the match to TRBD2 covers 11 bases. Germline V gene lookup returns CDR1 LNHDA and CDR2 SQIVND (reference sequence). The CDR3 is 16 amino acids. V trimming: 7 bases; J trimming: 3 bases; junction bases outside the gene matches: 8. CDR3 sequence (DNA): TGTGCCAGTACCCTACTAGCGGGAGTCGGCTACAATGAGCAGTTCTTC. It is translated as CASTLLAGVGYNEQFF.

V gene TRBV5-1 combines with J gene TRBJ1-4, with D possibly matching TRBD1 (5 bases). This CDR3 region has 14 residues. Germline CDR1 SGHRS, CDR2 YFSETQ. With 2 bases removed from V and 4 bases from J, the gap between germline ends came to 9 bases. CDR3 bases: TGCGCCAGCAGCTTTGGGGGTGTTAATGAAAAACTGTTTTTT. Residues: CASSFGGVNEKLFF.

V is TRBV18 and J is TRBJ2-7, with D unresolved. The V gene's germline CDR1 is KGHSH and CDR2 LQKENI. The CDR3 covers 12 residues. The V gene lost 5 bases and the J gene lost 2 bases, with 7 bases spanning the gap. CDR3 coding DNA: TGTGCCAGCTCAGGAATGGCCTACGAGCAGTACTTC. Protein sequence: CASSGMAYEQYF.

The J gene is TRBJ1-3, the V gene TRBV19; 8 bases match TRBD1. With V trimmed by 1 base and J by 2 bases, 7 bases remained unmatched. Looked up from germline, CDR1 is LNHDA and CDR2 is SQIVND (reference sequence). The length of the CDR3 is 17 residues. CDR3 sequence (DNA): TGTGCCAGTAGTATAGCCTGGACAGGGATGGCTGGAAACACCATATATTTT. Protein sequence: CASSIAWTGMAGNTIYF.

The genes are TRBV10-3 and TRBJ2-7; TRBD2 is a possible D gene (5 bases). The ends were cut back, 4 bases at V and 6 bases at J, with 13 bases in the middle. The CDR3 consists of 13 residues. Germline V CDR1 and CDR2: ENHRY, SYGVKD. The CDR3 DNA follows: TGTGCCATCAGTGTAACCTTGAGGGTCGAGCAGTACTTC. Translating it yields CAISVTLRVEQYF.

This chain connects TRBV2 to TRBJ1-5; a possible D gene is TRBD1 (5 bases). The V end was cut by 1 base, the J end by 4 bases, with 11 bases between. Per the germline V gene, CDR1 is SNHLY and CDR2 is FYNNEI. The CDR3 runs 15 residues. Here the CDR3 reads CASSEEAGTNQPQHF. The CDR3 DNA sequence: TGTGCCAGCAGTGAAGAGGCAGGGACTAATCAGCCCCAGCATTTT. Using reference TRBV2 and TRBJ1-5 for the parts outside the CDR3, the full variable domain is EPEVTQTPSHQVTQMGQEVILRCVPISNHLYFYWYRQILGQKVEFLVSFYNNEISEKSEIFDDQFSVERPDGSNFTLKIRSTKLEDSAMYFCASSEEAGTNQPQHFGDGTRLSIL.

The genes are TRBV6-5 and TRBJ1-2, with TRBD1 identical over 7 bases. V was clipped by 5 bases and J by 7 bases; unmatched bases: 13. Germline-derived CDR1 and CDR2 are MNHEY and SVGAGI. The CDR3 sequence is 15 residues long. The CDR3 DNA sequence: TGTGCCAGCAGTCCGGGGACAGCAAAAACCAGTGGCTACACCTTC. This encodes CASSPGTAKTSGYTF.